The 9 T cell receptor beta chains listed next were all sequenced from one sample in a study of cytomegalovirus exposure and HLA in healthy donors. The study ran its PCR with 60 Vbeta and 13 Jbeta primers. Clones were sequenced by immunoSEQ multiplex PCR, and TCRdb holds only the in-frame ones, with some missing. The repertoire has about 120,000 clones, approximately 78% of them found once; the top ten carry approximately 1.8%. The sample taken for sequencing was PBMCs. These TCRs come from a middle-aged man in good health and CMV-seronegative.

CDR3 in DNA: TGTGCCAGCAGCCCGACTAGTTTCTACGAGCAGTACTTC. This codes for CASSPTSFYEQYF. The gene calls are TRBV14 and TRBJ2-7; possible D gene TRBD2, 6 bases. V was pared by 4 bases and J by 3 bases, with 10 bases between. The CDR3 runs 13 residues. Germline lookup yields CDR1 SGHDN and CDR2 FVKESK.

This CDR3 reads CASSQTSGGYNEQFF. As DNA, the CDR3 is TGCGCCAGCAGCCAAACTAGCGGGGGATACAATGAGCAGTTCTTC. This chain links TRBV5-1 with TRBJ2-1; TRBD2 matches at 11 bases. The junction had 4 bases not matched to a gene; V was cut back by 4 bases and J by 4 bases. There are 15 residues in the CDR3. Germline V CDR1 and CDR2: SGHRS, YFSETQ.

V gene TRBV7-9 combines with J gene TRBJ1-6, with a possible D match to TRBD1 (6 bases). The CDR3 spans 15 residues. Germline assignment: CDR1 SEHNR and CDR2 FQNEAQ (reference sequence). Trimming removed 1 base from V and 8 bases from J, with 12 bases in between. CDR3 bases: TGTGCCAGCAGCTTAGTGTTCAGGGGTTATTCACCCCTCCACTTT. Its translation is CASSLVFRGYSPLHF.

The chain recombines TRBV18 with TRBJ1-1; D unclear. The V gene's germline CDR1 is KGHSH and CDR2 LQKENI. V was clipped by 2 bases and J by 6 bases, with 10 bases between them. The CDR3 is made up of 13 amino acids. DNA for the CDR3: TGTGCCAGCTCACCATTCGGGGATCCTGAAGCTTTCTTT. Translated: CASSPFGDPEAFF.

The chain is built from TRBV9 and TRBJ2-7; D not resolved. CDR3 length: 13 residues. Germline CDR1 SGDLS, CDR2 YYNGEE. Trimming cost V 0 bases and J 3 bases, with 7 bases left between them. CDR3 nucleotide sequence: TGTGCCAGCAGCGTAGGGCCCCTCTACGAGCAGTACTTC. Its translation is CASSVGPLYEQYF.

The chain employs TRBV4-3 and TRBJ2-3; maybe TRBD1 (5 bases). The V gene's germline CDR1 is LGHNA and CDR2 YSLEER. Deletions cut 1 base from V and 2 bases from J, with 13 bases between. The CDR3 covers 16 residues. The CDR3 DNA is TGCGCCAGCAGCCAAGGCAGGGCCACCCCCACAGATACGCAGTATTTT. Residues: CASSQGRATPTDTQYF.

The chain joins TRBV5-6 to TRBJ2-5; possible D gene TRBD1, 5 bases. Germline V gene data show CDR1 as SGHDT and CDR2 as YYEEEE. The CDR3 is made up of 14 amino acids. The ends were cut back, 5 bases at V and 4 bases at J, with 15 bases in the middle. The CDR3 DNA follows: TGTGCCAGCAGACGGGTAGGGGCGCGAGAGACCCAGTACTTC. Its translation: CASRRVGARETQYF.

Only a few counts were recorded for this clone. CDR3 sequence reads: CASSLAATEATEAFF. Here the CDR3 DNA reads TGCGCCAGCAGCTTGGCTGCGACAGAGGCCACTGAAGCTTTCTTT. This rearrangement joins TRBV5-1 to TRBJ1-1, with D perhaps TRBD1 (5 bases). The CDR3 runs 15 residues. Trimming stripped 0 bases from V and 4 bases from J, with 13 bases between. Germline V gene lookup returns CDR1 SGHRS and CDR2 YFSETQ.

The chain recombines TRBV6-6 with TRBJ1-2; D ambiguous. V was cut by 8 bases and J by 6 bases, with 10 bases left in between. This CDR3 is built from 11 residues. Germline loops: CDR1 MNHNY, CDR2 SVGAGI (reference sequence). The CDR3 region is CASFAEDGYTF. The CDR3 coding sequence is TGTGCCAGCTTCGCGGAGGATGGCTACACCTTC.